This section outlines one TCR beta chain sequence together with its context. The sample originates from a study of shared clonotypes between healthy human individuals. Per the germline V gene, CDR1 is MNHNS and CDR2 is SASEGT. V lost 5 bases and J 1 base, leaving 3 bases between the germline ends. The CDR3 contains 12 residues. Repertoires were generated with immunoSEQ multiplex PCR, while TCRdb's copy carries only in-frame clones and drops some. The table has 1,500,000 or so clones, roughly 96% seen once. This receptor was taken from a man aged 25 to 40 in good health. The J gene is TRBJ2-1, the V gene TRBV6-1; D is unclear. Sequencing input: naive CD4+ T cells sorted from blood. The subset denotes: CD45RA+ positively selected. The CDR3 loop reads CASSPSYNEQFF. The CDR3 DNA reads TGTGCCAGCAGTCCATCCTACAATGAGCAGTTCTTC.